The source of this T cell receptor beta chain is a study of cytomegalovirus exposure and HLA in healthy donors listed by TCRdb under 2017. At the level of the whole study: According to an earlier analysis of a few hundred of the donors, about 179 million T cells yielded 117 million unique TCR beta sequences and less than 300 Gb of sequence data. An early release that covered fewer than 750 HLA-typed donors contained approximately 300 gigabases of sequencing data and approximately 85 million unique TCR sequences. Of the 398 genotyped donors, over 65% fell in the genetic ancestry cluster associated with self-reported Caucasian donors. The study aimed to test whether signatures of past pathogen exposure could be identified by cataloging public T cell receptors. The T cell repertoires of around 670 subjects were profiled by immunosequencing and related to cytomegalovirus serostatus. In addition to the first cohort of hundreds of subjects, a separate validation cohort of 130 or so different subjects was used. High-throughput TCR immunosequencing, statistical association of individual TCRs with disease status, and machine learning were combined to predict cytomegalovirus infection status. To study patterns of TCR occurrence, a later analysis re-analyzed previously published TCR beta repertoires from 666 donors and added high-resolution HLA genotyping. The later analysis used no new phenotypic data to find candidate immune exposures, relying instead on TCR beta sequences and their occurrence across donors. An earlier analysis of some 500 of the donors used high-throughput TCR beta sequencing to judge whether each TCR beta V gene segment behaved as functional or pseudogenic. Donor age, sex, ethnicity and CMV serostatus were collected together with the repertoire data. Genome-wide SNP genotypes for about three fifths of the roughly 670 donors were used in a later genetic analysis, which treated that subset as a discovery cohort. Every repertoire in the discovery cohort had been generated on one and the same sequencing platform. Class I and class II HLA loci were covered by the typing at four-digit resolution. The number of donors typed differed by locus, with about 629-640 for A, B, C, DRB1 and DQB1, over 500 for DQA1, 600 to 610 for DPA1, and under 490 for DPB1. Five DR-DQ haplotypes were handled as single units for association and clustering because linkage in the cohort was strong. Across approximately 400 genotyped donors of the cohort, an average of about 240,000 unique TCR beta nucleotide sequences per donor were sequenced, and approximately 19% of those sequences were non-productive.

The cohort consisted of 666 healthy bone marrow donors. At the time of sampling, every cohort member was nominally healthy, though immune exposures that went unrecorded were likely present. CMV serostatus was recorded as positive for 289 and negative for about 50% of the 666 cohort members, whereas no CMV serostatus was recorded for the donor in question. A peripheral blood sample was collected from each donor, and TCR beta sequencing was performed on peripheral blood mononuclear cells. The Qiagen DNeasy Blood Extraction Kit was used to extract genomic DNA from the blood cell samples. Library construction relied on the immunoSEQ multiplex PCR assay. For the multiplex PCR, a mixture combining 60 forward primers for TCR Vbeta segments and 13 reverse primers for TCR Jbeta segments was used. A multiplex PCR assay on genomic DNA amplified the CDR3 region of rearranged TCR beta genes. Amplified TCR beta libraries were sequenced as 87-base-pair reads on the Illumina HiSeq System. The authors processed their data as follows. A later analysis counted about 80 million unique TCR beta chains across the 650 to 800 repertoires, and 10 million to 11 million of these chains were shared by at least two donors. Raw reads were error-corrected and collapsed into unique sequences with a nearest-neighbor algorithm that merged closely related sequences to remove PCR and sequencing errors. CDR3 sequences were aligned to IMGT reference sequences to assign V, D and J gene segments. For a sequence to be retained, a match of at least six nucleotides to both a V gene segment and a J gene segment was required. Rearrangements were classified as productive when the CDR3 lacked stop codons and remained in frame with V and J, and all other rearrangements were classified as non-productive. CDR3 was defined by IMGT convention, running from the second conserved V-encoded cysteine to the conserved J-encoded phenylalanine. In an earlier analysis of approximately 590 of the donors, sequences lacking an unambiguous match to a single V gene segment were excluded. In an earlier analysis of approximately 550 of the donors, V segments were called functional above 56.7% productive rearrangements and were called segregating when the between-donor standard deviation exceeded 5%. A statistical classification framework was built for diagnosing cytomegalovirus status from the catalog of TCR beta chain sequences. A later analysis assigned V and J genes by comparing TCR nucleotide sequences with IMGT/GENE-DB human TR gene sequences. The TCRdist pipeline was used in a later analysis to assign CDR3 sequences and most-parsimonious VDJ recombination scenarios. In a later analysis, each TCR beta chain was defined by its CDR3 amino acid sequence together with its V-gene family, and reads lacking a unique V-gene family were excluded. To address suspected cross-contamination and a sequencing artifact, a later analysis removed 592 highly shared, low-generation-probability nucleotide sequences. In a later analysis, a clonal expansion index was calculated for each public chain from normalized within-repertoire ranks of inferred template counts. A later analysis computed generation probabilities with a VDJ recombination model fitted to out-of-frame rearrangements, and checked the results against IGoR. Hypergeometric tests were used in a later analysis to score TCR-TCR, TCR-HLA and TCR-CMV co-occurrence, with a repertoire-size bias correction applied to the TCR pairs. False discovery rates were estimated in a later analysis by permuting HLA or CMV assignments 20 times. In a later analysis, co-occurring TCRs were grouped using DBSCAN, and TCRdist sequence similarity was added for clustering within HLA-allele-positive subsets. Repertoires with fewer than 30,000 or more than 120,000 public chains were left out of co-occurrence clustering, as were about five repertoires with anomalous nucleotide sharing. TCRdb mirrors the immuneACCESS table, restricted to in-frame sequences. Some clones are absent from its copies; in checked studies, under half trace to an unresolved V gene, and the reason for the others is unknown. The DNA was the basis for D and trimming; V, J and clone size are from that table. The sample includes approximately 160,000 clones, with 80% to 85% observed a single time. 1.9% of the sample is in the top ten clones.

Details on this clone: Its antigen remains undetermined. Base qualities are not recorded, but no much larger clone differs from it by a single base.

CDR3 length: 13 amino acids, cysteine to phenylalanine. Only the CDR3 portion is preserved as DNA: 39 bases, with reading frame beginning at the first base. Trimming accounts for 6 bases at V and 0 bases at J, while the number of junction bases matched to no gene is 1. For CDR1 and CDR2, the germline V gene lists SNHLY and FYNNEI. The research as a whole found: According to a later analysis, TCR association rates differed among HLA loci, with DRB1 alleles showing the most associated TCRs and HLA-C alleles showing the fewest. Most CMV-associated TCR beta chains appeared to be HLA-restricted in a later analysis, and the HLA associations seemed to be driven largely by CMV exposure. In vitro tests confirmed that a few of the cytomegalovirus-associated TCR beta chains recognize cytomegalovirus antigens. The study gave a list of some 150 TCR beta chains associated with cytomegalovirus. The authors suggested that the approach could potentially be extended to other disease states and immunological phenotypes. Strong co-occurrence of HLA alleles, especially DR and DQ, made assigning TCR associations to individual alleles difficult. A cluster of highly shared sequence variants was judged likely to be a technical artifact of the sequencing pipeline. Compared with equally common non-associated chains, HLA-associated TCR beta chains in a later analysis were more clonally expanded and had lower generation probabilities. Because counts were too low, seventeen rarely observed V segments, including chromosome 9 orphons, were left out of the earlier analysis of about 620 of the donors. Some IMGT-functional V segments, including TRBV6-2 and TRBV6-3, could not be distinguished by the 87-base-pair reads and were therefore excluded. A further reported finding was that TCR beta sequences accurately predicted the HLA-A and HLA-B alleles for most subjects in the first cohort. The cohort was sequenced for TCR beta chains only, and without alpha or paired-chain data the features that could be detected were limited. Cytomegalovirus status was reported to be diagnosed by the classifier with high specificity and sensitivity in both the original and validation cohorts. Across donors, most TCR sequences were observed very rarely, whereas some public TCRs were present in many individuals. In a later genetic analysis, a missense DCLRE1C variant was associated with V-gene and J-gene trimming of TCR beta chains, and the association was replicated in an independent cohort. Linkage disequilibrium might explain the correlated functional status among segregating V segments, but an unknown experimental factor could not be ruled out. In a later analysis, around 17,000 TCR beta sequences were associated with specific HLA alleles at a false discovery rate of 0.05. A later analysis reported that several top co-occurrence clusters appeared linked to parvovirus B19, influenza, CMV and Epstein-Barr virus. Presence/absence analyses assumed roughly uniform sequencing depth across donors, an assumption that may not hold. Broadly in line with IMGT annotations, most TCR beta V segments showed up in productive rearrangements about 87% or about 30% of the time in an earlier analysis of 450 to 750 of the donors. A later genetic analysis reported fewer N-insertions in productive TCRs among donors in an Asian-associated ancestry cluster than the roughly 690-donor mean. Because HLA typing was unavailable for some donors at each locus, only the typed subset was used in association tests. The only immune exposure information available for the cohort was CMV serostatus.

The specimen sequenced was PBMCs. This clonotype was sampled from a human donor in good health. The V and J genes are TRBV2 and TRBJ1-1, with 7 junctional bases fitting TRBD1. The CDR3 has the sequence CASRGQMNTEAFF. The nucleotide sequence reads TGTGCCAGCAGGGGACAGATGAACACTGAAGCTTTCTTT.